These T cell receptor beta chains were read from a single sample in a study of Ad26.COV2.S vaccination and SARS-CoV-2 variants. Sequencing was performed with immunoSEQ multiplex PCR; in TCRdb, only in-frame clones are kept and a portion is missing. The sample lists under 150,000 clones; roughly 89% were seen once. The starting material was peripheral blood, obtained after recovery from COVID-19. Receptors were obtained from a human donor who had recovered from COVID-19. Each CDR3 is given without its conserved first and last residue. The order of the fields is V gene, J gene, CDR3 protein.

>TRBV11-2|TRBJ1-3
ASSFGGSGNTIY
>TRBV10-1|TRBJ1-1
ASSSNLDIAEAF
>TRBV27|TRBJ2-7
ASSLNRDRGHEQY
>TRBV28|TRBJ2-5
ASSPFSFGRGQETQY
>TRBV7-8|TRBJ1-1
ASSLMSGSMNTEAF
>TRBV7-8|TRBJ2-5
ASRRTSGETQY
>TRBV6-5|TRBJ2-2
ASRPNTGELF
>TRBV29-1|TRBJ2-3
SVALAGVTDTQY
>TRBV6-5|TRBJ2-7
ASTLGQGTYEQY
>TRBV9|TRBJ2-1
ASSGRLAGGGEQF
>TRBV15|TRBJ2-7
ATSRSGPYEQY
>TRBV7-9|TRBJ1-2
ASSFNGYT
>TRBV6-6|TRBJ1-2
ASSYQGAAYGYT
>TRBV2|TRBJ2-4
ASSTERGEVKNIQY
>TRBV6-5|TRBJ1-2
ASSYRTGGTGYGYT
>TRBV7-9|TRBJ2-2
ASSLDPLLAPYTGELF
>TRBV6-5|TRBJ1-1
ASINRREAF
>TRBV19|TRBJ1-5
ASTQTGFQPQH
>TRBV5-5|TRBJ2-2
ASSLAPGAMGELF
>TRBV5-6|TRBJ1-1
ASSLGLEEAF
>TRBV27|TRBJ1-2
ASSSLLGGGYT
>TRBV5-1|TRBJ2-5
ASSGQGRETQY
>TRBV4-1|TRBJ2-7
ASSQLQGISYEQY
>TRBV5-5|TRBJ2-5
ASSSGTLQQETQY
>TRBV10-2|TRBJ2-1
ASRTSGHYEQF
>TRBV7-2|TRBJ2-4
ASSLPTGAKNIQY
>TRBV6-4|TRBJ1-5
ASSPLTGESNQPQH
>TRBV5-8|TRBJ1-3
ASSFTRGANTIY
>TRBV12-3/TRBV12-4|TRBJ2-7
ASSLGMDYEQY
>TRBV15|TRBJ1-5
ATSPEGGNQPQH
>TRBV5-8|TRBJ2-7
ASSPRDPGYEQY
>TRBV6-2/TRBV6-3|TRBJ2-3
ASTPILAGSSSRTQY
>TRBV28|TRBJ1-3
ASRTGSGNTIY
>TRBV19|TRBJ2-1
ASSPGTGGSEQF
>TRBV12-3/TRBV12-4|TRBJ2-2
ASSFRGAGELF
>TRBV10-3|TRBJ1-1
AISEAGTEAF
>TRBV28|TRBJ1-2
ASTPSRNYGYT
>TRBV4-1|TRBJ2-7
ASSQSGLGSYEQY
>TRBV27|TRBJ2-7
ASGRGNEQY
>TRBV19|TRBJ1-3
ASSWGSPDGTIY
>TRBV18|TRBJ2-1
ASSPGNVLGFF
>TRBV5-1|TRBJ1-1
ASSFGGENTEAF
>TRBV30|TRBJ2-7
AWRKPGLPYEQY
>TRBV4-1|TRBJ2-2
ASSQDIVSAGELF
>TRBV19|TRBJ1-4
ASSIQPSGEKLF
>TRBV2|TRBJ1-4
ASSETGGINEKLF
>TRBV7-6|TRBJ2-7
ASSLGTGIYEQY
>TRBV28|TRBJ1-3
ASSPGQGAGNTIY
>TRBV10-3|TRBJ2-3
AISGGASRDTQY
>TRBV2|TRBJ2-7
ASSSRTRVTYEQY
>TRBV5-6|TRBJ1-3
ASSLFDNSYGNTIY
>TRBV27|TRBJ2-2
ASRPSSGGRLGELF
>TRBV27|TRBJ1-3
ASSSVPLYSGNTIY
>TRBV7-9|TRBJ1-5
ASSLVGGKGDQPQH